This T cell receptor (beta chain) was recovered during a study of cytotoxic CD8 clonotypes in ibrutinib-treated CLL. Study-wide results and limits: Clonality was higher at ibrutinib response and returned toward baseline at progression.

The ends were cut back, 3 bases at V and 1 base at J, with 16 bases in the middle. CDR1 and CDR2 from the germline V gene are MGHRA and YSYEKL. CDR3 size: 17 residues. With respect to this clone: Its antigen is unidentified.

Sequenced by immunoSEQ multiplex PCR; TCRdb stores in-frame clones only, minus some. The sample includes about 27,000 clones, approximately 85% of them seen just once. The V gene is TRBV4-1, the J gene TRBJ2-1; D may be TRBD1 (6 bases). Here the sequenced sample was PBMCs, taken after 24 months of ibrutinib treatment. The sequence was collected from a human donor with chronic lymphocytic leukemia. The CDR3: CASSQQYRVWSYNEQFF. The CDR3, as DNA: TGCGCCAGCAGCCAGCAATACAGGGTTTGGTCCTACAATGAGCAGTTCTTC.